A single sample gave rise to the 28 T cell receptor beta chains below, sequenced in a study of blood T cell repertoires in COVID-19. The method was immunoSEQ multiplex PCR; TCRdb's version includes in-frame clones alone and lacks a portion of them. The sample shows over 250,000 clones, less than 90% of them seen only once. The sequencing sample was made of peripheral blood. Every receptor here comes from an older woman with COVID-19, enrolled during active disease.

The chain uses TRBV11-3 and TRBJ1-2; TRBD1 is a possible D gene (6 bases). Per the germline V gene, CDR1 is SGHNT and CDR2 is YENEEA. V gave up 1 base and J gave up 4 bases, with 19 bases separating them. The CDR3 consists of 17 residues. CDR3 region: CASSLVGIQGRTYGYTF. The CDR3 DNA reads TGTGCCAGCAGCTTAGTAGGGATACAGGGACGCACCTATGGCTACACCTTC. The full variable domain, completed using reference TRBV11-3 and TRBJ1-2, is EAGVVQSPRYKIIEKKQPVAFWCNPISGHNTLYWYLQNLGQGPELLIRYENEEAVDDSQLPKDRFSAERLKGVDSTLKIQPAELGDSAVYLCASSLVGIQGRTYGYTFGSGTRLTVV.

The J gene is TRBJ2-3, the V gene TRBV4-1; tentative D call: TRBD1 (6 bases). V was pared by 0 bases and J by 4 bases, with 11 bases between. Germline CDR1 and CDR2: MGHRA and YSYEKL. CDR3 length equals 15 residues. For the CDR3, the DNA is TGCGCCAGCAGCCAAGAGCAGGACAGAGCAGATACGCAGTATTTT. Protein sequence: CASSQEQDRADTQYF.

The chain recombines TRBV12-3 or TRBV12-4 with TRBJ2-7; D is possibly TRBD1 (5 bases). V was trimmed by 3 bases and J by 9 bases, leaving 15 bases between them. The CDR3 consists of 13 residues. The CDR3 sequence is CASSFSREVGQYF. DNA of the CDR3: TGTGCCAGCAGTTTTTCCAGGGAAGTAGGGCAGTACTTC.

This chain uses TRBV29-1 with TRBJ1-2, with D maybe TRBD1 (5 bases). The germline CDR1 and CDR2 sequences are SQVTM and ANQGSEA. The CDR3 covers 13 residues. Trimming removed 8 bases at V and 8 bases at J, with 21 bases between. In DNA, the CDR3 is TGCAGCATTATTTCAGGGATTTCACGAGGCTACACCTTC. Translation: CSIISGISRGYTF.

The V call is TRBV5-1, the J call TRBJ1-1; no clear D. The V gene's germline CDR1 is SGHRS and CDR2 YFSETQ. There are 12 residues in the CDR3. Trimming removed 1 base from V and 5 bases from J, with 6 bases in between. CDR3 DNA: TGCGCCAGCAGCTTGAGACAAACTGAAGCTTTCTTT. This translates into CASSLRQTEAFF.

The chain recombines TRBV2 with TRBJ2-5; 8 positions match TRBD2. Germline CDR1 and CDR2: SNHLY and FYNNEI. The length of the CDR3 is 15 residues. V trimming: 9 bases; J trimming: 5 bases; junction bases outside the gene matches: 14. CDR3 DNA: TGTGCCAGTCCCCGCGACGGGGGGGCTCGTGAGACCCAGTACTTC. Translating it yields CASPRDGGARETQYF.

V and J are TRBV7-9 and TRBJ1-6; 7 positions agree with TRBD1. CDR3 size: 14 residues. The ends lost 4 bases at V and 7 bases at J; junction bases unmatched: 4. Germline CDR1 SEHNR, CDR2 FQNEAQ (reference sequence). DNA of the CDR3: TGTGCCAGCAGCTCCGACAGGGTCAATTCACCCCTCCACTTT. Its protein product is CASSSDRVNSPLHF.

The chain combines TRBV5-4 with TRBJ2-1, with 9 bases identical to TRBD1. The CDR3 is made up of 14 amino acids. Germline V gives CDR1 SGHNT, CDR2 YYREEE (reference sequence). V was pared by 4 bases and J by 8 bases, with 7 bases of the junction left unmatched. The CDR3, as DNA: TGTGCCAGCAGCACAAGACAGGGGGGGGATGAGCAGTTCTTC. Residues: CASSTRQGGDEQFF.

The rearrangement joins TRBV7-9 to TRBJ2-2; D unclear. The CDR3 is made up of 15 amino acids. Germline assignment: CDR1 SEHNR and CDR2 FQNEAQ (reference sequence). The V end was cut by 2 bases, the J end by 5 bases, with 12 bases between. This CDR3 reads CASSLMAFNTGELFF. Written as DNA, the CDR3 is TGTGCCAGCAGCTTAATGGCATTTAATACCGGGGAGCTGTTTTTT.

The chain recombines TRBV5-5 with TRBJ2-3; the match to TRBD1 covers 9 bases. Trimming removed 4 bases from V and 6 bases from J; junction bases left unmatched: 6. The CDR3 loop spans 14 amino acids. Per the germline V gene, CDR1 is SGHKS and CDR2 is YYEKEE (reference sequence). For the CDR3, the DNA is TGTGCCAGCAGCCCTGGACAGGGGAAGGATACGCAGTATTTT. It translates to CASSPGQGKDTQYF. Complete variable domain (other parts from reference TRBV5-5 and TRBJ2-3): DAGVTQSPTHLIKTRGQQVTLRCSPISGHKSVSWYQQVLGQGPQFIFQYYEKEERGRGNFPDRFSARQFPNYSSELNVNALLLGDSALYLCASSPGQGKDTQYFGPGTRLTVL.

The gene calls are TRBV12-3 or TRBV12-4 and TRBJ2-7; 7 bases fit TRBD1. This CDR3 spans 13 amino acids. J was trimmed by 7 bases and V by 3 bases; bases with no gene match: 6. CDR3 DNA sequence: TGTGCCAGCAGTTTGAGGGGGCCGGGGGAGCAGTACTTC. This codes for CASSLRGPGEQYF.

J is TRBJ2-3 and V is TRBV18; TRBD1 might be the D (6 bases). Deletions cut 8 bases from V and 0 bases from J, with 9 bases between. The CDR3 runs to 13 residues. CDR1 and CDR2 from the germline V gene are KGHSH and LQKENI. CDR3 amino acids: CASKDRSTDTQYF. CDR3 DNA sequence: TGTGCCAGCAAGGACAGAAGCACAGATACGCAGTATTTT.

CDR3 protein: CASSEALRTQYF. In DNA form, the CDR3 reads TGTGCCAGCAGTGAAGCCCTTCGGACGCAGTATTTT. V gene TRBV6-1 combines with J gene TRBJ2-3; D is undetermined. Germline V gene sequence: CDR1 MNHNS, CDR2 SASEGT. The CDR3 loop spans 12 amino acids. Trimming left V 0 bases short and J 9 bases short, with 7 bases between.

CDR3 sequence reads: CASSSNTRADTQYF. The CDR3 DNA follows: TGCGCCAGCAGCTCCAACACTAGGGCAGATACGCAGTATTTT. This chain joins TRBV5-1 and TRBJ2-3, with a possible D match to TRBD2 (5 bases). V lost 3 bases and J 4 bases, leaving 12 bases between the germline ends. CDR1 is SGHRS, CDR2 YFSETQ, per germline. CDR3 length: 14 amino acids.

The chain joins TRBV7-2 to TRBJ1-2; D ambiguous. The V gene lost 6 bases and the J gene lost 2 bases, with 10 bases spanning the gap. In germline, CDR1 is SGHTA, CDR2 FQGNSA. The CDR3 loop spans 13 amino acids. The chain's CDR3 is CASSPRLNYGYTF. The CDR3, as DNA: TGTGCCAGCAGTCCCCGACTGAACTATGGCTACACCTTC.

The gene calls are TRBV18 and TRBJ1-1, with 7 bases lining up with TRBD1. The CDR3 length is 14 residues. The V segment lost 6 bases and the J segment 4 bases; nucleotides outside the gene matches: 8. Germline-derived CDR1 and CDR2 are KGHSH and LQKENI. This CDR3 is CASSQGGSGTEAFF. The CDR3 DNA follows: TGTGCCAGCTCGCAAGGGGGCTCGGGCACTGAAGCTTTCTTT.

The chain couples TRBV6-6 to TRBJ1-3; D gene ambiguous. CDR3 length: 14 amino acids. CDR1 is MNHNY, CDR2 SVGAGI, per germline (reference sequence). The V end lost 7 bases, the J end lost 0 bases, and 10 bases lay between the germline ends. The CDR3 nucleotides read TGTGCCAGCACCTCGACACGCTCTGGAAACACCATATATTTT. Protein product: CASTSTRSGNTIYF.

The chain links TRBV9 to TRBJ2-1; 8 positions agree with TRBD2. This CDR3 has 17 residues. Trimming cost V 0 bases and J 0 bases; bases outside gene matches: 5. The germline CDR1 and CDR2 sequences are SGDLS and YYNGEE. CDR3 residues: CASSVEGGGTSYNEQFF. The CDR3 DNA is TGTGCCAGCAGCGTAGAAGGCGGGGGGACCTCCTACAATGAGCAGTTCTTC.

This chain links TRBV27 with TRBJ2-7, with TRBD1 identical over 8 bases. The CDR3 spans 14 residues. Germline CDR1 reads MNHEY; CDR2 reads SMNVEV (reference sequence). V was pared by 6 bases and J by 5 bases, with 9 bases of the junction left unmatched. This chain's CDR3 is CASREWTGKNEQYF. CDR3 bases: TGTGCCAGCAGGGAATGGACAGGGAAAAACGAGCAGTACTTC.

In its sample, this clone was seen a few times. This chain uses TRBV20-1 with TRBJ2-5, with 7 bases lining up with TRBD2. The CDR3 is 14 amino acids. The V segment lost 3 bases and the J segment 4 bases; nucleotides outside the gene matches: 8. CDR1 is DFQATT and CDR2 is SNEGSKA in the germline V gene (reference sequence). CDR3 amino acids: CSASLAGQRETQYF. The CDR3 DNA reads TGCAGTGCTAGTTTAGCGGGCCAGCGAGAGACCCAGTACTTC.

This clone was counted a single time. V gene TRBV5-6 combines with J gene TRBJ2-1; 7 nucleotides agree with TRBD1. With V trimmed by 3 bases and J by 2 bases, 2 bases remained unmatched. Germline values: CDR1 SGHDT, CDR2 YYEEEE. The CDR3 runs to 14 residues. The DNA for the CDR3 is TGTGCCAGCAGCTACGGGACAGCCTACAATGAGCAGTTCTTC. This gives the protein CASSYGTAYNEQFF.

CDR3 in amino acids: CASSQVQDTLLEQYF. The CDR3 DNA is TGCGCCAGCAGCCAAGTGCAGGACACTCTCCTCGAGCAGTACTTC. V usage is TRBV4-1 and J usage is TRBJ2-7, with TRBD1 as a possible D gene (5 bases). Germline lookup yields CDR1 MGHRA and CDR2 YSYEKL. V lost 1 base to trimming and J lost 6 bases, with 16 bases between them. The CDR3 extends over 15 amino acids.

V usage is TRBV7-3 and J usage is TRBJ2-2; D gene uncertain. Trimming left V 2 bases short and J 6 bases short, with 13 bases between. CDR3 length: 15 residues. Germline CDR1 and CDR2: SGHTA and FQGTGA. CDR3 residues: CASSLLSRPAGELFF. In nucleotides, the CDR3 is TGTGCCAGCAGCTTATTGTCGAGGCCCGCCGGGGAGCTGTTTTTT.

The rearrangement joins TRBV30 to TRBJ2-5, with D possibly being TRBD2 (5 bases). The CDR3 runs 12 residues. Germline V CDR1 and CDR2: GTSNPN, SVGIG (reference sequence). Trimming left V 4 bases short and J 5 bases short, with 11 bases between. Here the CDR3 DNA reads TGTGCCTGGAAGTCTAGCCTGGAGACCCAGTACTTC. This sequence encodes CAWKSSLETQYF. The variable domain in full, with the rest retrieved from reference TRBV30 and TRBJ2-5, is SQTIHQWPATLVQPVGSPLSLECTVEGTSNPNLYWYRQAAGRGLQLLFYSVGIGQISSEVPQNLSASRPQDRQFILSSKKLLLSDSGFYLCAWKSSLETQYFGPGTRLLVL.

The genes are TRBV30 and TRBJ1-2; perhaps TRBD1 as D (5 bases). Trimming removed 0 bases at V and 8 bases at J, with 10 bases between. The CDR3 is 12 amino acids. Germline-derived CDR1 and CDR2 are GTSNPN and SVGIG (reference sequence). The CDR3 bases are TGTGCCTGGAGTGTGACAGTGACAGGCTACACCTTC. Residues: CAWSVTVTGYTF.

A single count supports this clone. This sequence joins TRBV6-5 and TRBJ1-6; D perhaps matches TRBD1 (6 bases). Per germline, CDR1 MNHEY and CDR2 SVGAGI. V gave up 2 bases and J gave up 8 bases, with 10 bases separating them. This CDR3 is built from 14 residues. CDR3 protein: CASSYTPGDSPLHF. The CDR3 DNA is TGTGCCAGCAGTTACACCCCAGGGGATTCACCCCTCCACTTT.

This chain joins TRBV9 and TRBJ1-3; possible D gene TRBD1, 6 bases. Trimming pared 0 bases from V and 0 bases from J, leaving 16 bases between. Germline V gives CDR1 SGDLS, CDR2 YYNGEE. The CDR3 extends over 18 amino acids. The CDR3 protein is CASSVGPGGASSGNTIYF. CDR3 nucleotide sequence: TGTGCCAGCAGCGTAGGTCCGGGGGGGGCCTCCTCTGGAAACACCATATATTTT.

This clone has a handful of counts. The chain joins TRBV4-1 to TRBJ1-1, with D uncertain. V was pared by 6 bases and J by 4 bases, with 12 bases between. This CDR3 is built from 13 residues. Germline lookup yields CDR1 MGHRA and CDR2 YSYEKL. The CDR3, as DNA: TGCGCCAGCAGGGACTCTATGATCACTGAAGCTTTCTTT. Translating it yields CASRDSMITEAFF.